The 27 T cell receptor beta chains listed next were all sequenced from one sample in a study of OX40 agonist ivuxolimab in advanced cancers. Here immunoSEQ multiplex PCR was the method, and the copy in TCRdb shows in-frame clones only, minus some. The sample lists about 51,000 clones; about 80% were seen once. The specimen was CD4+ or CD8+ T cells sorted from blood, collected in a trial of the OX40 agonist ivuxolimab. Source of these receptors: an adult with an advanced solid tumor such as melanoma, head and neck, liver or kidney cancer.

The rearrangement joins TRBV19 to TRBJ2-1; 8 bases fit TRBD1. The CDR3 has 17 residues. With 1 base clipped from V and 7 bases from J, the junction kept 12 bases outside the gene matches. Germline V gene sequence: CDR1 LNHDA, CDR2 SQIVND (reference sequence). The CDR3 loop reads CASSIGFRGTGLNEQFF. CDR3 sequence (DNA): TGTGCCAGTAGTATAGGATTTAGGGGGACAGGTTTGAATGAGCAGTTCTTC.

V and J are TRBV7-8 and TRBJ1-2; D remains ambiguous. Trimming removed 4 bases from V and 8 bases from J, with 20 bases in between. This CDR3 region has 15 residues. Germline assignment: CDR1 SGHVS and CDR2 FQNEAQ. CDR3 coding DNA: TGTGCCAGCAGCTCAGCCCGGACCTCGCCTGGCGGCTACACCTTC. Its protein is CASSSARTSPGGYTF. Variable domain in full (rest from reference TRBV7-8 and TRBJ1-2): GAGVSQSPRYKVAKRGQDVALRCDPISGHVSLFWYQQALGQGPEFLTYFQNEAQLDKSGLPSDRFFAERPEGSVSTLKIQRTQQEDSAVYLCASSSARTSPGGYTFGSGTRLTVV.

The chain is built from TRBV7-8 and TRBJ2-5; D is perhaps TRBD1 (6 bases). From germline, CDR1 is SGHVS and CDR2 FQNEAQ. The CDR3 contains 18 residues. V dropped 0 bases and J dropped 1 base, with 18 bases sitting between them. The CDR3 nucleotides are TGTGCCAGCAGCTTAGCTAATGGGGGTGTAGGGGGCCAAGAGACCCAGTACTTC. Translated: CASSLANGGVGGQETQYF.

This sequence joins TRBV6-4 and TRBJ1-2; D might be TRBD1 (6 bases). Germline V lookup: CDR1 MRHNA, CDR2 SNTAGT. The CDR3 loop spans 13 amino acids. V shed 8 bases and J shed 4 bases, with 14 bases lying between them. The CDR3 region is CASPLTGSYGYTF. The CDR3 nucleotides read TGTGCCAGCCCGCTGACAGGTAGCTATGGCTACACCTTC.

By its share, this clone is medium-sized. V and J are TRBV9 and TRBJ2-7; 9 bases map to TRBD1. The CDR3 loop spans 15 amino acids. V lost 5 bases and J lost 6; bases outside the gene matches: 12. The V gene's germline CDR1 is SGDLS and CDR2 YYNGEE. CDR3 coding DNA: TGTGCCAGCAGTCAGACGCCGGGACAGGGTCCCGAGCAGTACTTC. It translates to CASSQTPGQGPEQYF.

This chain links TRBV6-1 with TRBJ1-2; 8 nucleotides line up with TRBD1. Germline V gene sequence: CDR1 MNHNS, CDR2 SASEGT. The junction had 5 bases not matched to a gene; V was cut back by 2 bases and J by 6 bases. This CDR3 spans 14 amino acids. CDR3 residues: CASSERQGINGYTF. CDR3 nucleotides: TGTGCCAGCAGTGAACGACAGGGGATCAATGGCTACACCTTC.

The J gene is TRBJ1-5, the V gene TRBV2, with D uncertain. V lost 8 bases and J 2 bases, leaving 13 bases between the germline ends. The CDR3 has 14 residues. CDR1 is SNHLY and CDR2 is FYNNEI in the germline V gene. As DNA, the CDR3 is TGTGCCAGCCAGACTTGGTCGGGCAATCAGCCCCAGCATTTT. The encoded protein is CASQTWSGNQPQHF.

The chain is built from TRBV10-3 and TRBJ2-2; 7 bases agree with TRBD1. The CDR3 loop spans 14 amino acids. With V trimmed by 10 bases and J by 6 bases, 11 bases remained unmatched. The germline V gene has CDR1 ENHRY and CDR2 SYGVKD. The CDR3 bases are TGTGCCACCTTACGGACAGGCCAGGCCGGGGAGCTGTTTTTT. It encodes CATLRTGQAGELFF.

This chain connects TRBV27 to TRBJ1-1; D possibly corresponds to TRBD1 (5 bases). The CDR3 length is 15 residues. With 4 bases removed from V and 9 bases from J, the gap between germline ends came to 21 bases. The germline V gene encodes CDR1 MNHEY and CDR2 SMNVEV (reference sequence). As DNA, the CDR3 is TGTGCCAGCAGTTCCCCCCGGGGGGGTTGGGGACAAGCTTTCTTT. It specifies CASSSPRGGWGQAFF.

J is TRBJ2-5 and V is TRBV6-5, with unresolved D. This CDR3 is 14 amino acids long. CDR1 is MNHEY, CDR2 SVGAGI, per germline. V shed 0 bases and J shed 5 bases, with 10 bases lying between them. CDR3 region: CASSYSVGMETQYF. CDR3 nucleotide sequence: TGTGCCAGCAGTTACTCTGTGGGGATGGAGACCCAGTACTTC.

The rearrangement links TRBV7-2 to TRBJ2-7; possibly TRBD2 for D (6 bases). Trimming shortened V by 1 base and J by 2 bases, and 9 bases separated the two germline ends. Germline assignment: CDR1 SGHTA and CDR2 FQGNSA. The length of the CDR3 is 14 residues. The CDR3 sequence: CASSLVAGPYEQYF. As DNA, the CDR3 is TGTGCCAGCAGCTTAGTTGCGGGACCCTACGAGCAGTACTTC.

The V call is TRBV10-3, the J call TRBJ2-3; weak D call: TRBD2 (7 bases). This CDR3 is 15 amino acids long. The V and J ends lost 7 bases and 2 bases respectively, with 16 bases between them. Germline V gives CDR1 ENHRY, CDR2 SYGVKD. Here the CDR3 reads CAIKEEGGNTDTQYF. The DNA for the CDR3 is TGTGCCATCAAGGAGGAGGGGGGGAACACAGATACGCAGTATTTT.

The V gene is TRBV13, the J gene TRBJ1-1; TRBD1 is a possible D gene (6 bases). CDR1 and CDR2 from the germline V gene are PRHDT and FYEKMQ (reference sequence). The CDR3 covers 17 residues. Trimming left V 5 bases short and J 3 bases short, with 22 bases between. CDR3 coding DNA: TGTGCCAGCAGCCAAACAGGGTGGGGGGTTATTGACACTGAAGCTTTCTTT. Its protein product is CASSQTGWGVIDTEAFF.

This chain connects TRBV7-8 to TRBJ1-4; 8 nucleotides agree with TRBD1. The V segment lost 2 bases and the J segment 0 bases; nucleotides outside the gene matches: 2. Germline V CDR1 and CDR2: SGHVS, FQNEAQ. This CDR3 has 16 residues. CDR3 sequence reads: CASSLQGAATNEKLFF. Here the CDR3 DNA reads TGTGCCAGCAGCTTACAGGGGGCTGCAACTAATGAAAAACTGTTTTTT.

The chain uses TRBV14 and TRBJ1-2; TRBD1 might be the D (6 bases). Trimming took off 1 base at V and 4 bases at J, with 13 bases between the two ends. CDR1 SGHDN and CDR2 FVKESK come from the germline V gene. The CDR3 consists of 15 residues. The CDR3: CASSQVDSALYGYTF. The CDR3 DNA is TGTGCCAGCAGCCAAGTGGACAGTGCGCTCTATGGCTACACCTTC.

This clone is deemed medium-sized. The chain is built from TRBV10-3 and TRBJ2-5; D is uncertain. Germline CDR1 ENHRY, CDR2 SYGVKD. The CDR3 extends over 16 amino acids. Trimming left V 7 bases short and J 4 bases short, with 22 bases between. For the CDR3, the DNA is TGTGCCATCACTAATCACGAAGCGCCCCCCCGAGAGACCCAGTACTTC. It is translated as CAITNHEAPPRETQYF.

The CDR3 spells CASSEQGVSNQPQHF. CDR3 in DNA: TGTGCCAGCAGCGAACAGGGGGTTAGCAATCAGCCCCAGCATTTT. The chain links TRBV7-2 to TRBJ1-5, with 8 bases lining up with TRBD1. V shed 5 bases, J shed 0 bases, and the junction held 3 bases outside the gene matches. There are 15 residues in the CDR3. Germline V gives CDR1 SGHTA, CDR2 FQGNSA.

The J gene is TRBJ2-1, the V gene TRBV7-2; the D is unclear. V gave up 3 bases and J gave up 9 bases, with 12 bases separating them. Germline V CDR1 and CDR2: SGHTA, FQGNSA. The CDR3 covers 13 residues. CDR3 DNA sequence: TGTGCCAGCAGCTTTACTGGCTCGAGTGAGCAGTTCTTC. Translation: CASSFTGSSEQFF.

The rearrangement joins TRBV19 to TRBJ1-2; D gene unclear. V was trimmed by 0 bases and J by 8 bases, leaving 13 bases between them. Germline values: CDR1 LNHDA, CDR2 SQIVND (reference sequence). This CDR3 is built from 14 residues. The CDR3 sequence: CASSIEGTRRGYTF. As DNA, the CDR3 is TGTGCCAGTAGTATAGAAGGCACACGGCGAGGCTACACCTTC.

The chain uses TRBV9 and TRBJ1-3; D is possibly TRBD1 (5 bases). Germline assignment: CDR1 SGDLS and CDR2 YYNGEE. This CDR3 is built from 15 residues. The V end was cut by 0 bases, the J end by 4 bases, with 11 bases between. This chain's CDR3 is CASSVEPTVGNTIYF. DNA of the CDR3: TGTGCCAGCAGCGTAGAACCGACAGTCGGAAACACCATATATTTT.

The rearrangement links TRBV4-2 to TRBJ1-2, with TRBD1 as a possible D gene (5 bases). Germline V gives CDR1 LGHNA, CDR2 YNFKEQ. The CDR3 has 15 residues. V was cut by 0 bases and J by 3 bases, with 11 bases left in between. The DNA for the CDR3 is TGTGCCAGCAGCCAAGATATGGTCAGGGACTATGGCTACACCTTC. Translated, it gives CASSQDMVRDYGYTF.

The sample holds a few counts of this clone. V and J are TRBV9 and TRBJ2-2, with 13 positions matching TRBD2. V dropped 2 bases and J dropped 5; count of bases not matched to a gene: 3. This CDR3 spans 16 amino acids. Germline V lookup: CDR1 SGDLS, CDR2 YYNGEE. The CDR3 sequence: CASSVGTSGATGELFF. Written as DNA, the CDR3 is TGTGCCAGCAGCGTTGGGACTAGCGGGGCGACCGGGGAGCTGTTTTTT. Drawing the rest from reference TRBV9 and TRBJ2-2, the complete variable domain is DSGVTQTPKHLITATGQRVTLRCSPRSGDLSVYWYQQSLDQGLQFLIQYYNGEERAKGNILERFSAQQFPDLHSELNLSSLELGDSALYFCASSVGTSGATGELFFGEGSRLTVL.

The chain joins TRBV4-2 to TRBJ1-5; D not certain. The CDR3 sequence is 16 residues long. CDR1 LGHNA and CDR2 YNFKEQ come from the germline V gene. Trimming removed 0 bases at V and 2 bases at J, with 11 bases between. The CDR3: CASSQDPGFRNQPQHF. CDR3 sequence (DNA): TGTGCCAGCAGCCAAGATCCGGGGTTCCGCAATCAGCCCCAGCATTTT.

The chain links TRBV5-1 to TRBJ2-5, with 7 bases matching TRBD1. Germline V gene lookup returns CDR1 SGHRS and CDR2 YFSETQ. This CDR3 spans 17 amino acids. Unmatched junction bases numbered 13, after V lost 0 bases and J lost 5 bases. CDR3 amino acids: CASSLAGRQGLGETQYF. CDR3 nucleotide sequence: TGCGCCAGCAGCTTGGCGGGACGACAGGGTCTGGGGGAGACCCAGTACTTC.

The V gene is TRBV19, the J gene TRBJ1-2; no clear D. Trimming shortened V by 1 base and J by 2 bases, and 8 bases separated the two germline ends. The CDR3 totals 14 residues. Per germline, CDR1 LNHDA and CDR2 SQIVND (reference sequence). CDR3 in amino acids: CASSIAAGNYGYTF. The CDR3 DNA reads TGTGCCAGTAGTATAGCGGCTGGAAACTATGGCTACACCTTC.

The chain joins TRBV11-3 to TRBJ2-1; D assignment may be TRBD1 or TRBD2 (6 bases each). This CDR3 is 15 amino acids long. Germline V CDR1 and CDR2: SGHNT, YENEEA. The V end lost 0 bases, the J end lost 5 bases, and 11 bases lay between the germline ends. The CDR3 loop is CASSLDRGPDNEQFF. The CDR3 bases are TGTGCCAGCAGCTTAGATCGGGGGCCGGACAATGAGCAGTTCTTC.

This rearrangement joins TRBV7-6 to TRBJ2-2; TRBD1 or TRBD2 may be the D gene (5 bases each). Germline V lookup: CDR1 SGHVS, CDR2 FNYEAQ. V dropped 5 bases and J dropped 6 bases, with 19 bases sitting between them. The CDR3 sequence is 16 residues long. Here the CDR3 DNA reads TGTGCCAGCAGCATAGGACCTCGGGGCAAGCCCGGGGAGCTGTTTTTT. Translating it yields CASSIGPRGKPGELFF.